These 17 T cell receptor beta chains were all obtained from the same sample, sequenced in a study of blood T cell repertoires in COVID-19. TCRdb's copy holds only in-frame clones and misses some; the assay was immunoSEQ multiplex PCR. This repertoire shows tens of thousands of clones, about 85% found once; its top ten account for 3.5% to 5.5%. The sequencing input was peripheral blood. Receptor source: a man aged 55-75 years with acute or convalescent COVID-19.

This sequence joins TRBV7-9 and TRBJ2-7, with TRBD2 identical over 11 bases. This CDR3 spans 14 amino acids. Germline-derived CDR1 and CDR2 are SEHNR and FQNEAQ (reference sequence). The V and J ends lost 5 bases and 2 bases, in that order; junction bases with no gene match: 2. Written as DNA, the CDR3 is TGTGCCAGCAGCATACTAGCGGGGGCCTACGAGCAGTACTTC. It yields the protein CASSILAGAYEQYF.

The DNA of the CDR3 is TGTGCCAGCAGGGGATCAGGGGCCGCTGGGGGCTACACCTTC. It specifies CASRGSGAAGGYTF. The gene calls are TRBV7-2 and TRBJ1-2, with a weak D call TRBD1 (6 bases). This CDR3 has 14 residues. Germline V gene lookup returns CDR1 SGHTA and CDR2 FQGNSA. The V gene lost 6 bases and the J gene lost 8 bases, with 19 bases spanning the gap.

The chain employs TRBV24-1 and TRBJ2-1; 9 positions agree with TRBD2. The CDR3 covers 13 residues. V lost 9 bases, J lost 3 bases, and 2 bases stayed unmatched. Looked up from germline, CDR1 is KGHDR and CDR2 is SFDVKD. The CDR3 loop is CATDSGGYNEQFF. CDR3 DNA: TGTGCCACCGATAGCGGGGGCTACAATGAGCAGTTCTTC.

The CDR3 is CASSLAGLRGYTF. In DNA form, the CDR3 reads TGTGCCAGCAGCTTAGCGGGTCTCAGGGGATACACCTTC. The J gene is TRBJ1-2, the V gene TRBV7-2; the D gene is possibly TRBD1 (6 bases). Trimming cost V 0 bases and J 11 bases, with 13 bases left between them. The germline V gene encodes CDR1 SGHTA and CDR2 FQGNSA. This CDR3 comprises 13 residues.

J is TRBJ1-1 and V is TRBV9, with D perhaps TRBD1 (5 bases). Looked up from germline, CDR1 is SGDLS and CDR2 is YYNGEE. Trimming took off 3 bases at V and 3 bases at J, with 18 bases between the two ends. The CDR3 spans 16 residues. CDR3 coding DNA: TGTGCCAGCAGCGCAGGGACTTACGAAGTAGACACTGAAGCTTTCTTT. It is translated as CASSAGTYEVDTEAFF.

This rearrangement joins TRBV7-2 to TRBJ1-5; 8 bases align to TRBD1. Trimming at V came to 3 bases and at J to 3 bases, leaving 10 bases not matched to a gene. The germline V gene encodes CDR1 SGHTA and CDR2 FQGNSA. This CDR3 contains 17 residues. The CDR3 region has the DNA TGTGCCAGCAGCTTCAGGACAGGGACACCCCACAATCAGCCCCAGCATTTT. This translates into CASSFRTGTPHNQPQHF.

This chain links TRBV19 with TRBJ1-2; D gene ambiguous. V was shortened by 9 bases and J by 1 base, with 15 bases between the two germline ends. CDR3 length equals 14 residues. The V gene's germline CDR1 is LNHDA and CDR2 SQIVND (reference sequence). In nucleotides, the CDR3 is TGTGCCAGCAGTGTAGCAGGAGGTAACTATGGCTACACCTTC. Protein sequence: CASSVAGGNYGYTF.

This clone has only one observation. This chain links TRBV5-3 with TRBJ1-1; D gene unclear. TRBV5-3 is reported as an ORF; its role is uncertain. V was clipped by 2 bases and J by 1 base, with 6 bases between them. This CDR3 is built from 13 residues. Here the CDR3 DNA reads TGTGCCAGAAGCTTTTGGCAGAACACTGAAGCTTTCTTT. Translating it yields CARSFWQNTEAFF.

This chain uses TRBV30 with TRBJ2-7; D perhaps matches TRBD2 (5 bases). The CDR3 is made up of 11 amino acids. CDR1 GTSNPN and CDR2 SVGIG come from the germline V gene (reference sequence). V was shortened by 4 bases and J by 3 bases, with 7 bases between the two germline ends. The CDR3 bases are TGTGCCTGGAACCGGGGCTACGAGCAGTACTTC. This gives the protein CAWNRGYEQYF.

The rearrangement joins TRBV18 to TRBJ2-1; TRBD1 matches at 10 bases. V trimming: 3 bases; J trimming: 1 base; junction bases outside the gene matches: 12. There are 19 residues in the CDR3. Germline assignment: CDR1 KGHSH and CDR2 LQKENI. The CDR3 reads CASSPGQGSTFSSYNEQFF. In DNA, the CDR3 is TGTGCCAGCTCACCGGGACAGGGGAGTACCTTTTCTTCCTACAATGAGCAGTTCTTC.

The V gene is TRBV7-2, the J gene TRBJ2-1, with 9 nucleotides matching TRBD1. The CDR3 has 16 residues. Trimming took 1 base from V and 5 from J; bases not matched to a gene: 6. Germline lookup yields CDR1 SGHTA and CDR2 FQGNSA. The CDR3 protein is CASSLGPGQGNNEQFF. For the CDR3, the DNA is TGTGCCAGCAGCTTAGGCCCGGGACAGGGAAACAATGAGCAGTTCTTC.

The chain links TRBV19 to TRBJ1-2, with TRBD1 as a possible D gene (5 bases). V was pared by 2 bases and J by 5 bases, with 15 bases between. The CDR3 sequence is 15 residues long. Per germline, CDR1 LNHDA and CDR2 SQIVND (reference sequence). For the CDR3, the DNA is TGTGCCAGTAGTATAAGGACAAGAAGCACTTATGGCTACACCTTC. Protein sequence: CASSIRTRSTYGYTF.

In DNA form, the CDR3 reads TGTGCCAGTAGTACCGGGACGATCGGGGGCTCCTATAATTCACCCCTCCACTTT. It specifies CASSTGTIGGSYNSPLHF. The chain links TRBV19 to TRBJ1-6; perhaps TRBD1 as D (5 bases). CDR3 length equals 18 residues. Trimming left V 4 bases short and J 0 bases short, with 16 bases between. Germline V CDR1 and CDR2: LNHDA, SQIVND (reference sequence).

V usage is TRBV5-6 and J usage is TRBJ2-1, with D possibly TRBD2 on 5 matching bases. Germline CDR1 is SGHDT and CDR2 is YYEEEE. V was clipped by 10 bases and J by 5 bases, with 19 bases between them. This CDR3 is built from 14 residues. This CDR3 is CASSRAGKDNEQFF. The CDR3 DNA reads TGTGCCTCATCTCGCGCGGGTAAGGACAATGAGCAGTTCTTC.

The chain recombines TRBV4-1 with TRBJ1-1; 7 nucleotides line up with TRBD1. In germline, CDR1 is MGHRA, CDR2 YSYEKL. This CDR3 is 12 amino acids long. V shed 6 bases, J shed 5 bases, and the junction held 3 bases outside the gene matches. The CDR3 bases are TGCGCCAGCAGTCCAGGGGGAACTGAAGCTTTCTTT. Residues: CASSPGGTEAFF.

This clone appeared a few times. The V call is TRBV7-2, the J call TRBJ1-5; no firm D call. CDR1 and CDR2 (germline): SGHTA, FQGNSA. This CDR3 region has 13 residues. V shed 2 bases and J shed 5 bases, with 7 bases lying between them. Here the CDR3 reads CASSLTRDQPQHF. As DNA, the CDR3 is TGTGCCAGCAGCTTAACTAGGGATCAGCCCCAGCATTTT.

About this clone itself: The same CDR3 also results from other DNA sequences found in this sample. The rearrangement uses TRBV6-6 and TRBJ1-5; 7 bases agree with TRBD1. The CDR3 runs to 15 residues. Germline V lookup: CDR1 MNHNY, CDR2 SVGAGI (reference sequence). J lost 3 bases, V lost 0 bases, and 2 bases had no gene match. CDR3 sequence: CASSYSQGVNQPQHF. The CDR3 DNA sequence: TGTGCCAGCAGTTACTCCCAGGGGGTCAATCAGCCCCAGCATTTT.